This T cell receptor (beta chain) derives from a study of Ad26.COV2.S vaccination and SARS-CoV-2 variants. Study overall: It was the COV1001 Ad26.COV2.S trial arm that included the donor. Findings and caveats of the study: Overall T cell responses may have been underestimated by the analyses of TCR breadth and depth.

Treatment specified: about 20 received Ad26.COV2.S at low or high dose, single or two shots; about 5 received placebo; per-sample allocation not given. Each sample was drawn 63 days after the first injection (of vaccine or placebo). Expression of Wuhan-strain SARS-CoV-2 spike came from the Ad26 vector that formed the vaccine. To note about this clone: Its target is not known.

Sequencing was performed with immunoSEQ multiplex PCR; in TCRdb, only in-frame clones are kept and a portion is missing. The data hold roughly 500,000 clones, with 70% to 90% observed a single time. The receptor comes from a person between 18 and 65 years old who received the Ad26.COV2.S COVID-19 vaccine or a placebo. Sample: peripheral blood, taken in a trial of Ad26.COV2.S vaccine versus placebo.

In DNA, the CDR3 is TGTGCCAGCAGCCCACGGGTGTTTTCTAGCACAGATACGCAGTATTTT. As protein: CASSPRVFSSTDTQYF. This chain joins TRBV7-2 and TRBJ2-3, with D unresolved. The length of the CDR3 is 16 residues. Germline V gene sequence: CDR1 SGHTA, CDR2 FQGNSA. Deletions cut 5 bases from V and 0 bases from J, with 15 bases between. Full variable domain (remainder filled in from reference TRBV7-2 and TRBJ2-3): GAGVSQSPSNKVTEKGKDVELRCDPISGHTALYWYRQSLGQGLEFLIYFQGNSAPDKSGLPSDRFSAERTGGSVSTLTIQRTQQEDSAVYLCASSPRVFSSTDTQYFGPGTRLTVL.